The sequence of this T cell receptor (beta chain) was determined in a study of long-term antiretroviral therapy in people with HIV. With survey level as its setting, the immunoSEQ assay was v3.0. Only in-frame clones appear in the TCRdb table, and some are missing; sequencing was by immunoSEQ multiplex PCR. The sample has 20,000 to 25,000 clones, around 87% seen once. In germline, CDR1 is ENHRY, CDR2 SYGVKD. V lost 0 bases, J lost 5 bases, and 13 bases lay in between. The CDR3 extends over 15 amino acids. General study results and limits: Even long-term ART left TRB diversity below transplant donor controls, despite gains.

Remarks on this clone: No antigen is known for it.

The receptor was isolated from a woman aged 45-60 years with HIV. Material: unsorted PBMCs, obtained 2.6 years after starting antiretroviral therapy. The rearrangement links TRBV10-3 to TRBJ1-2, with D unclear. CDR3 DNA sequence: TGTGCCATCAGTGAGTCTCAAGGAATCCCTTATGGCTACACCTTC. Protein product: CAISESQGIPYGYTF.